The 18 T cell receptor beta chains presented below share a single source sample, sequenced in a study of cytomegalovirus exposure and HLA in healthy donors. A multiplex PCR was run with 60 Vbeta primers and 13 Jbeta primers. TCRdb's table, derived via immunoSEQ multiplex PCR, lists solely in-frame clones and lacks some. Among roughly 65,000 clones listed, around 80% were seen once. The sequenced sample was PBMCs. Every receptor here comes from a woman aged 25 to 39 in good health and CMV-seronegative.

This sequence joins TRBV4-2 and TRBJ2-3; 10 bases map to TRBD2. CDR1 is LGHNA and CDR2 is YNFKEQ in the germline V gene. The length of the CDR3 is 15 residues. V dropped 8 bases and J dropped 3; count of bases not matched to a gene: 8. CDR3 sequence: CASHASGGATDTQYF. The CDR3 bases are TGTGCCAGCCACGCGAGCGGGGGGGCGACAGATACGCAGTATTTT.

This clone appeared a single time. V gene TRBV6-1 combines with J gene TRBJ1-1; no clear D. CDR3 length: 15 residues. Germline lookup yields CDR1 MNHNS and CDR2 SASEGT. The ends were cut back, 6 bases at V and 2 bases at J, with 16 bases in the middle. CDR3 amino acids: CASSPARSTNTEAFF. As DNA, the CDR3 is TGTGCCAGCAGCCCCGCCCGTTCCACAAACACTGAAGCTTTCTTT.

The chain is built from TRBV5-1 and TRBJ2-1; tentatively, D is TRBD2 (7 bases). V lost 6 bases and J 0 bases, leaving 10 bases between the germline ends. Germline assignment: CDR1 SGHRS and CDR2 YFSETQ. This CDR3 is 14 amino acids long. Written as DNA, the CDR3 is TGCGCCAGCAAGGGGGGGAGCTCCTACAATGAGCAGTTCTTC. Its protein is CASKGGSSYNEQFF.

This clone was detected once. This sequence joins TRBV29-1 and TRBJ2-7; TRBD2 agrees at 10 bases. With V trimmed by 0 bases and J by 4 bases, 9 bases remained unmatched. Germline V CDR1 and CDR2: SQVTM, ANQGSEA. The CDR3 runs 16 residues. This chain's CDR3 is CSVEDPASGRGYEQYF. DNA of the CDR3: TGCAGCGTTGAAGATCCGGCTAGCGGGAGAGGATACGAGCAGTACTTC.

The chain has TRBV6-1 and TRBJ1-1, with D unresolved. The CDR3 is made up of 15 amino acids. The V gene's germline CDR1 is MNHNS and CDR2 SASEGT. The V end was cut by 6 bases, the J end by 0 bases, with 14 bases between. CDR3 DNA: TGTGCCAGCAGCCTGTCACAGACAATGAACACTGAAGCTTTCTTT. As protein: CASSLSQTMNTEAFF.

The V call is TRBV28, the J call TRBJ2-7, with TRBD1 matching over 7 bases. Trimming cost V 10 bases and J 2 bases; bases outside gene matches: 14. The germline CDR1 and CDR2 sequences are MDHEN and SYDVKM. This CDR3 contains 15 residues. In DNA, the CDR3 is TGTGCCACTTCAACAGGGGCAGGGGTACCCTACGAGCAGTACTTC. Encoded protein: CATSTGAGVPYEQYF. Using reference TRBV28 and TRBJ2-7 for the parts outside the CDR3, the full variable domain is DVKVTQSSRYLVKRTGEKVFLECVQDMDHENMFWYRQDPGLGLRLIYFSYDVKMKEKGDIPEGYSVSREKKERFSLILESASTNQTSMYLCATSTGAGVPYEQYFGPGTRLTVT.

CDR3 sequence: CASIRRVSTEAFF. The DNA of the CDR3 is TGTGCCAGCATCAGGAGGGTATCAACTGAAGCTTTCTTT. This chain connects TRBV2 to TRBJ1-1; D ambiguous. The length of the CDR3 is 13 residues. Looked up from germline, CDR1 is SNHLY and CDR2 is FYNNEI. V lost 7 bases to trimming and J lost 5 bases, with 14 bases between them.

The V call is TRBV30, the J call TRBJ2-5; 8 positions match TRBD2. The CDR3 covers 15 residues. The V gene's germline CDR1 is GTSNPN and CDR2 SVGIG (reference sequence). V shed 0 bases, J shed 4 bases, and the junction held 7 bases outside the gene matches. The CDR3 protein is CAWSVGGGRAETQYF. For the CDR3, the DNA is TGTGCCTGGAGTGTGGGCGGGGGGAGAGCAGAGACCCAGTACTTC.

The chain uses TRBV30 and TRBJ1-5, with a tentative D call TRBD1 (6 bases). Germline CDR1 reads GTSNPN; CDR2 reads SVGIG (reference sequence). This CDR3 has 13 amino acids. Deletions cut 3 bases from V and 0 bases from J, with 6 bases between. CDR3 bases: TGTGCCTGGAGGGACAGTAGCAATCAGCCCCAGCATTTT. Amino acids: CAWRDSSNQPQHF.

Here the CDR3 reads CASSPGDRYEQYF. Here the CDR3 DNA reads TGTGCCAGCAGCCCAGGGGACCGCTACGAGCAGTACTTC. The V and J genes are TRBV5-4 and TRBJ2-7; maybe TRBD1 (6 bases). Germline loops: CDR1 SGHNT, CDR2 YYREEE (reference sequence). V dropped 4 bases and J dropped 3 bases, with 11 bases sitting between them. The CDR3 length is 13 residues. The variable domain in full, completed from reference TRBV5-4 and TRBJ2-7, reads ETGVTQSPTHLIKTRGQQVTLRCSSQSGHNTVSWYQQALGQGPQFIFQYYREEENGRGNFPPRFSGLQFPNYSSELNVNALELDDSALYLCASSPGDRYEQYFGPGTRLTVT.

This CDR3 is CAWVETGGGRTEAFF. CDR3 in DNA: TGTGCCTGGGTCGAGACAGGGGGCGGTCGGACTGAAGCTTTCTTT. The chain uses TRBV30 and TRBJ1-1; the match to TRBD1 covers 10 bases. J was trimmed by 5 bases and V by 5 bases; bases with no gene match: 11. Germline V gene data show CDR1 as GTSNPN and CDR2 as SVGIG (reference sequence). There are 15 residues in the CDR3. The variable domain in full, with the rest retrieved from reference TRBV30 and TRBJ1-1, is SQTIHQWPATLVQPVGSPLSLECTVEGTSNPNLYWYRQAAGRGLQLLFYSVGIGQISSEVPQNLSASRPQDRQFILSSKKLLLSDSGFYLCAWVETGGGRTEAFFGQGTRLTVV.

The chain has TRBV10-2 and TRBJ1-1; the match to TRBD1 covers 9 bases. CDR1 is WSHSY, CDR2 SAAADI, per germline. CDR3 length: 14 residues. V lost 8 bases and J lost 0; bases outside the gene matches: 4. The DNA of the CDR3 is TGCGCCAGCGCGGGACAGGGAATGAACACTGAAGCTTTCTTT. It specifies CASAGQGMNTEAFF.

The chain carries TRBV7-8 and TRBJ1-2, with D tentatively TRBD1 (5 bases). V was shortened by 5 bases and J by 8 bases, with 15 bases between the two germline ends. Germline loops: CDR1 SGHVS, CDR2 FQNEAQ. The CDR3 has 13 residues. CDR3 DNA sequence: TGTGCCAGCAGCCCTTCCCCAGGGCCCGGCTACACCTTC. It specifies CASSPSPGPGYTF.

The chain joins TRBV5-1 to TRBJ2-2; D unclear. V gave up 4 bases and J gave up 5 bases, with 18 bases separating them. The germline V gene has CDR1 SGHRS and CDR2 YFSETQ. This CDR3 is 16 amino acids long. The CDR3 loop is CASSPFFEAPTGELFF. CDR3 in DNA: TGCGCCAGCAGCCCCTTCTTCGAGGCGCCAACCGGGGAGCTGTTTTTT.

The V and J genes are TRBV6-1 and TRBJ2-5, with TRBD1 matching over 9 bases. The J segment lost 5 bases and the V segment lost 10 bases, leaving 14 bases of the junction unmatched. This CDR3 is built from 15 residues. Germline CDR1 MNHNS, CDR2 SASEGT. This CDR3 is CAILAGTGYVETQYF. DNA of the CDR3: TGTGCCATCTTAGCCGGGACAGGGTACGTTGAGACCCAGTACTTC.

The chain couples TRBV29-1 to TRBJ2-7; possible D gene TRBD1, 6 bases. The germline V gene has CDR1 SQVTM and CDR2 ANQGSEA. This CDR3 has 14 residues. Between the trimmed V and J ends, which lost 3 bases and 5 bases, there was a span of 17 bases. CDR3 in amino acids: CSVDTPQGSNEQYF. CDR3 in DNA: TGCAGCGTTGATACCCCGCAGGGGAGCAACGAGCAGTACTTC.

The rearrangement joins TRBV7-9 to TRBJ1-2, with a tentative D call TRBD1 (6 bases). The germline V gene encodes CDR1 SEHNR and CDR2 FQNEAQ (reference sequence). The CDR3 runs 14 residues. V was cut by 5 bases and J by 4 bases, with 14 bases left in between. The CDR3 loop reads CASSPDRTTYGYTF. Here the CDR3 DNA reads TGTGCCAGCAGCCCCGACAGGACGACCTATGGCTACACCTTC.

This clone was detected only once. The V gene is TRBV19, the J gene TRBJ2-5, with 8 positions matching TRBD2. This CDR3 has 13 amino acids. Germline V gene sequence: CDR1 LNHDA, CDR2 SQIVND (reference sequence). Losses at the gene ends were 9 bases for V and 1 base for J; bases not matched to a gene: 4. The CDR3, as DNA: TGTGCCAGCGGCGGGGGGTTCCAAGAGACCCAGTACTTC. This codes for CASGGGFQETQYF. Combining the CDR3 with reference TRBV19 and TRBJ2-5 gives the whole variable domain DGGITQSPKYLFRKEGQNVTLSCEQNLNHDAMYWYRQDPGQGLRLIYYSQIVNDFQKGDIAEGYSVSREKKESFPLTVTSAQKNPTAFYLCASGGGFQETQYFGPGTRLLVL.